This record covers a single TCR beta chain. Mismatch with germline at one junction end may stem from a read error. This CDR3 has 15 residues. Per the germline V gene, CDR1 is SGHTA and CDR2 is FQGNSA. Authors' data handling: Amplified reference gene primers provided the basis for estimating nucleated cell counts. Generated by immunoSEQ multiplex PCR, the TCRdb table keeps only in-frame clones and is missing some. V, J and clone size derive from that table, while D and trimming were established from the DNA sequence. The table records 140,000 or so clones, over 75% of them present only once. The data were taken from a study of blood T cell repertoires in COVID-19. Across the whole study: The origin of the acute and convalescent COVID-19 samples was the United States, Italy and Spain. PBMCs, B-cell-depleted T cells, or T cells were the source of the cDNA or gDNA that made up the material.

The TCR sequence derives from a woman aged 45-60 years with acute or convalescent COVID-19. The chain uses TRBV7-2 and TRBJ2-1; 8 bases align to TRBD2. Sequences were obtained from peripheral blood. CDR3 nucleotides: TGTGCCAGCAGGTTAGCGGGGAGTCCCTACAATGAGCAGTTCTTC. Encoded protein: CASRLAGSPYNEQFF.